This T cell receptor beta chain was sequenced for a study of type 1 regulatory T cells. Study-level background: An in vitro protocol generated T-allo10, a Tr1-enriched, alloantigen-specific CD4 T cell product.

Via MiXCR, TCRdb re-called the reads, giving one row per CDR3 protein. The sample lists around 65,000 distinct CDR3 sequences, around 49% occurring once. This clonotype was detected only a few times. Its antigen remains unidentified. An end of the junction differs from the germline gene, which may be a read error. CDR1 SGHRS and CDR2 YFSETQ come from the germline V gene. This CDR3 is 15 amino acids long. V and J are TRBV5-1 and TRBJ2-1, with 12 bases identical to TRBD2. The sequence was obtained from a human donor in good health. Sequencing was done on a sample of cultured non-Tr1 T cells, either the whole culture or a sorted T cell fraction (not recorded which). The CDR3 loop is CASSPSSGGANEQFF. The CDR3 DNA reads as TGCGCCAGCAGCCCCTCTAGCGGGGGGGCCAATGAGCAGTTCTTT.